The entry below gives a single TCR beta chain sequence along with its context. Its antigen is not known. Investigators reverse transcribed all isolated RNA, so they sequenced expressed TCRB transcripts. Repertoires were generated with immunoSEQ multiplex PCR, while TCRdb's copy carries only in-frame clones and drops some. In the table there are some 900,000 clones, roughly 17% of which are singletons. This CDR3 is built from 16 residues. Trimming removed 4 bases from V and 3 bases from J; junction bases left unmatched: 5. CDR1 and CDR2 (germline): SGHRS, YFSETQ. The data belong to a study of beta chain features in type 1 diabetes. Looking at the study overall: On cell yields, gender and age, patients and healthy donors were similar. General observations from the study: The study found that naive, central memory and Treg TCRB repertoires appeared more similar in patients than in healthy donors. All four CD4+ subsets of Type 1 diabetes patients contained TCRB CDR3s that were moderately but significantly shorter. PCR, the amplification step, might favor shorter templates, equally in patients and controls.

The genes are TRBV5-1 and TRBJ2-2, with 11 bases matching TRBD2. This sequence originates from a woman aged 18-29 years in good health. Sequenced sample: naive CD4+ T cells from blood. The CDR3 region is CASSPPGLADTGELFF. The CDR3 region has the DNA TGCGCCAGCAGCCCTCCGGGACTAGCGGACACCGGGGAGCTGTTTTTT.